The T cell receptor beta chain described here comes from a study of blood T cell repertoires in COVID-19. Study summary: COVID-19 samples from acute and convalescent phases originated in the United States, Italy and Spain. T cells, B-cell-depleted T cells, or PBMCs supplied cDNA or gDNA.

Original handling: Estimation of nucleated cell counts relied on the amplification of reference gene primers. Some clones are missing from TCRdb's copy, which holds only in-frame ones; the method was immunoSEQ multiplex PCR. The V and J calls and clone size are taken from that table; D and trimming were inferred from the DNA. The sample includes approximately 89,000 clones, less than 85% of them seen just once. Germline assignment: CDR1 LNHDA and CDR2 SQIVND (reference sequence). The CDR3 spans 14 residues. The germline V and J ends were trimmed by 2 bases and 1 base, with 6 bases remaining between them. This clone appeared a few times.

The V gene is TRBV19, the J gene TRBJ1-5; tentative D call: TRBD1 (5 bases). Sequences were obtained from peripheral blood. The clonotype was recovered from a woman older than 75 with acute or convalescent COVID-19. CDR3 DNA sequence: TGTGCCAGTAGTATATCAGGGAGCAATCAGCCCCAGCATTTT. Its protein is CASSISGSNQPQHF.